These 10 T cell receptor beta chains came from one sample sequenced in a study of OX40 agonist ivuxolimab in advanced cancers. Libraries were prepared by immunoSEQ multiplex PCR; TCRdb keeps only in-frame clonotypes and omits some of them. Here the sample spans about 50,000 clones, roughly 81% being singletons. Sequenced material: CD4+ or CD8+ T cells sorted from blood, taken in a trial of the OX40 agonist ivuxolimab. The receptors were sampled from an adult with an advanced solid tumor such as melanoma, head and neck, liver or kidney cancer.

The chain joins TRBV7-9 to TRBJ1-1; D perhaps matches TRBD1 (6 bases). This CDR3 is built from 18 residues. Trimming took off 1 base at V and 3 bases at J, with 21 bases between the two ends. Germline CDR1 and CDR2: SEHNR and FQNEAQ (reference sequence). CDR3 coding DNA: TGTGCCAGCAGCTTAGATCGGTGGGGGGCCGATATGGACACTGAAGCTTTCTTT. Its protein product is CASSLDRWGADMDTEAFF.

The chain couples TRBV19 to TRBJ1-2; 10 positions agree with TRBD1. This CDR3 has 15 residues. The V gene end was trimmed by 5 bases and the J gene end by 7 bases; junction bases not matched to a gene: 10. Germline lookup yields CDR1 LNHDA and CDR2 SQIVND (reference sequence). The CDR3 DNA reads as TGTGCCAGTAGTTCCCAGACAGGGGGCCAAGGTGGCTACACCTTC. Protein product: CASSSQTGGQGGYTF.

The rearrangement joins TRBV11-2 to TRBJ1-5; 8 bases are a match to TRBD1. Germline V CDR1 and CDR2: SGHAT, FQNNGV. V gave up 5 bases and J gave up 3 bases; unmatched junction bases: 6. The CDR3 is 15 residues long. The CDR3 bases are TGTGCCAGCAGCGATACAGGGGGATCCAATCAGCCCCAGCATTTT. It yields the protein CASSDTGGSNQPQHF.

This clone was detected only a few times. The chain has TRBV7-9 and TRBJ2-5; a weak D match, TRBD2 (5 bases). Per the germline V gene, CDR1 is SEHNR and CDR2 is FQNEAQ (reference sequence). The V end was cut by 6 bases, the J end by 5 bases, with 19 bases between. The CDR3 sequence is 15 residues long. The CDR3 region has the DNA TGTGCCAGCAGGTTACTCGGGTCGTCGGGGGAGACCCAGTACTTC. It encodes CASRLLGSSGETQYF. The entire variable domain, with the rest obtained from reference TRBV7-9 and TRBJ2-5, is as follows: DTGVSQNPRHKITKRGQNVTFRCDPISEHNRLYWYRQTLGQGPEFLTYFQNEAQLEKSRLLSDRFSAERPKGSFSTLEIQRTEQGDSAMYLCASRLLGSSGETQYFGPGTRLLVL.

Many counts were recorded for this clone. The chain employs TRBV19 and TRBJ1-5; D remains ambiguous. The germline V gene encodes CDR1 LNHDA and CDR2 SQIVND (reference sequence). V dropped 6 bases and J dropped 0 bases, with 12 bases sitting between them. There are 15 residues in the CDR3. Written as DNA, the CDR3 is TGTGCCAGTAGCCCTCACTGGACTAGCAATCAGCCCCAGCATTTT. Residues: CASSPHWTSNQPQHF.

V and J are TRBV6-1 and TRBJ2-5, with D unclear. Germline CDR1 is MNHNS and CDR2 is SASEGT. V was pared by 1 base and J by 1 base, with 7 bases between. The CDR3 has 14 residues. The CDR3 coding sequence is TGTGCCAGCAGTGAAGAACACCTCCAAGAGACCCAGTACTTC. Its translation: CASSEEHLQETQYF.

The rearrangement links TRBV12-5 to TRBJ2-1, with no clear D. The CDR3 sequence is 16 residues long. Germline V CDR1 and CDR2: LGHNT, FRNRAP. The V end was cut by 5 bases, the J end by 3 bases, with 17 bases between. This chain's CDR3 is CASGPRGSADYNEQFF. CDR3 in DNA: TGTGCTAGTGGTCCTAGAGGAAGCGCGGACTACAATGAGCAGTTCTTC.

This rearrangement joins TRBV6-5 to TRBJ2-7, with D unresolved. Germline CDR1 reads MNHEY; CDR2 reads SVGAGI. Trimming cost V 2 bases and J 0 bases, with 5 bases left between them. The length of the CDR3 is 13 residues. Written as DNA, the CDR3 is TGTGCCAGCAGTTACGGCTACTCCTACGAGCAGTACTTC. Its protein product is CASSYGYSYEQYF.

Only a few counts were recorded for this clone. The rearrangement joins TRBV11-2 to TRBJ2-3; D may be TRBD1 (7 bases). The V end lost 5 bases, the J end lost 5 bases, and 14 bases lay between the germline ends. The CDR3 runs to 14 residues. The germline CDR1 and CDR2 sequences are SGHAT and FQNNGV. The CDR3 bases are TGTGCCAGCAGCCGCGGAGGGGGCCGAGATACGCAGTATTTT. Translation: CASSRGGGRDTQYF. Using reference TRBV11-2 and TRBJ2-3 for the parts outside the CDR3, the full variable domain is EAGVAQSPRYKIIEKRQSVAFWCNPISGHATLYWYQQILGQGPKLLIQFQNNGVVDDSQLPKDRFSAERLKGVDSTLKIQPAKLEDSAVYLCASSRGGGRDTQYFGPGTRLTVL.

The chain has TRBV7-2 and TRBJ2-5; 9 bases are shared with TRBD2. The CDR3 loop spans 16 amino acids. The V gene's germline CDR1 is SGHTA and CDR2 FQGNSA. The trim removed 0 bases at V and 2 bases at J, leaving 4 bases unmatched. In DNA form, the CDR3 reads TGTGCCAGCAGCTTAGCATTAGCGGGGGTACAAGAGACCCAGTACTTC. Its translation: CASSLALAGVQETQYF.